The 24 T cell receptor beta chains below were found in one sample sequenced in a study of control samples from healthy donors and cancer patients. This table comes from immunoSEQ multiplex PCR, and its TCRdb copy is limited to in-frame clones, with some not included. This repertoire shows 100,000 to 150,000 clones, roughly 84% found once; its top ten account for around 9%. Sequenced material: blood. These receptors all stem from a middle-aged man in good health.

The chain joins TRBV2 to TRBJ1-1, with D uncertain. Per germline, CDR1 SNHLY and CDR2 FYNNEI. With 7 bases removed from V and 6 bases from J, the gap between germline ends came to 18 bases. The CDR3 loop spans 14 amino acids. The CDR3 DNA reads TGTGCCAGCAAATATAATGAGGGCGGACCTGAAGCTTTCTTT. Amino acid sequence: CASKYNEGGPEAFF.

The CDR3 DNA reads TGTGCCAGCAGGGACAACTATGGCTACACCTTC. It yields the protein CASRDNYGYTF. The chain links TRBV5-6 to TRBJ1-2, with D unresolved. This CDR3 is built from 11 residues. The ends were cut back, 5 bases at V and 2 bases at J, with 4 bases in the middle. Germline loops: CDR1 SGHDT, CDR2 YYEEEE.

The genes are TRBV11-3 and TRBJ1-1; D is possibly TRBD1 (6 bases). Germline V gives CDR1 SGHNT, CDR2 YENEEA. This CDR3 comprises 18 residues. V shed 4 bases and J shed 10 bases, with 31 bases lying between them. CDR3 sequence (DNA): TGTGCCAGCAGCTCACGGGCCGTCGGGACACTATTATCGAGGAGAGCTTTCTTT. Protein: CASSSRAVGTLLSRRAFF.

The V call is TRBV30, the J call TRBJ2-1; D may be TRBD2 (5 bases). Germline values: CDR1 GTSNPN, CDR2 SVGIG (reference sequence). The CDR3 sequence is 13 residues long. The V end was cut by 2 bases, the J end by 3 bases, with 8 bases between. The CDR3 is CAWSTGVYNEQFF. CDR3 DNA sequence: TGTGCCTGGAGTACCGGGGTCTACAATGAGCAGTTCTTC.

V gene TRBV2 combines with J gene TRBJ1-5; TRBD1 might be the D (6 bases). Germline V gene sequence: CDR1 SNHLY, CDR2 FYNNEI. This CDR3 comprises 16 residues. V was pared by 0 bases and J by 2 bases, with 11 bases between. CDR3 nucleotide sequence: TGTGCCAGCAGTGAAGCGGGCAGGGGTCGCAATCAGCCCCAGCATTTT. Amino acids: CASSEAGRGRNQPQHF.

This clone was detected only once. The V and J genes are TRBV9 and TRBJ2-1; TRBD2 agrees at 10 bases. This CDR3 contains 14 residues. CDR1 is SGDLS, CDR2 YYNGEE, per germline. Unmatched junction bases numbered 3, after V lost 2 bases and J lost 7 bases. The CDR3 nucleotides are TGTGCCAGCAGCGTCCTAGCGGGGGAGAATGAGCAGTTCTTC. This translates into CASSVLAGENEQFF.

The V gene is TRBV9, the J gene TRBJ1-3; D is perhaps TRBD1 (5 bases). V lost 4 bases and J 0 bases, leaving 14 bases between the germline ends. This CDR3 is built from 16 residues. CDR1 and CDR2 from the germline V gene are SGDLS and YYNGEE. The CDR3 DNA reads as TGTGCCAGCAGCCCCCGGGGACGAACCTCTGGAAACACCATATATTTT. Its translation: CASSPRGRTSGNTIYF.

The V call is TRBV2, the J call TRBJ1-1; D not certain. V shed 2 bases and J shed 11 bases, with 15 bases lying between them. The germline CDR1 and CDR2 sequences are SNHLY and FYNNEI. The CDR3 runs to 13 residues. The DNA for the CDR3 is TGTGCCAGCAGTGAACAGCAGGCCGTGAGTGCTTTCTTT. Its translation is CASSEQQAVSAFF.

This clone has more than one count but fewer than ten. The chain joins TRBV6-5 to TRBJ1-5; a weak D match, TRBD1 (6 bases). Germline V gene lookup returns CDR1 MNHEY and CDR2 SVGAGI. V was clipped by 11 bases and J by 5 bases, with 19 bases between them. The length of the CDR3 is 14 residues. The CDR3 DNA reads TGTGCCGGAGGGAGGGGGGGATGGGATCAGCCCCAGCATTTT. It encodes CAGGRGGWDQPQHF.

The sample holds a few counts of this clone. J is TRBJ2-2 and V is TRBV7-2, with 12 bases aligning to TRBD2. The junction had 4 bases not matched to a gene; V was cut back by 2 bases and J by 6 bases. The CDR3 runs 16 residues. The germline V gene has CDR1 SGHTA and CDR2 FQGNSA. DNA for the CDR3: TGTGCCAGCAGCTTACGACTAGCGGGGGTGGCCGGGGAGCTGTTTTTT. It yields the protein CASSLRLAGVAGELFF.

The table lists this clone with a few counts. V is TRBV6-5 and J is TRBJ2-1; either TRBD1 or TRBD2 may fit D (5 bases each). Germline values: CDR1 MNHEY, CDR2 SVGAGI. This CDR3 region has 13 residues. V was cut by 8 bases and J by 0 bases, with 8 bases left in between. The CDR3: CASGGSSYNEQFF. The CDR3 DNA sequence: TGTGCCAGCGGGGGTAGCTCCTACAATGAGCAGTTCTTC.

This chain links TRBV19 with TRBJ1-4; D possibly corresponds to TRBD1 (5 bases). Germline V gives CDR1 LNHDA, CDR2 SQIVND (reference sequence). The V end was cut by 4 bases, the J end by 4 bases, with 16 bases between. This CDR3 comprises 16 residues. For the CDR3, the DNA is TGTGCCAGTAGTAATGGGGACCTCCTAAATAATGAAAAACTGTTTTTT. Translating gives CASSNGDLLNNEKLFF.

The rearrangement links TRBV4-3 to TRBJ1-2, with D possibly TRBD1 on 5 matching bases. Trimming removed 0 bases at V and 4 bases at J, with 15 bases between. The V gene's germline CDR1 is LGHNA and CDR2 YSLEER. The CDR3 covers 16 residues. CDR3: CASSQDGAARGYGYTF. In DNA, the CDR3 is TGCGCCAGCAGCCAAGATGGGGCGGCTAGGGGCTATGGCTACACCTTC.

This chain uses TRBV7-9 with TRBJ1-3; D remains unclear. The CDR3 consists of 16 residues. Trimming removed 5 bases from V and 0 bases from J, with 14 bases in between. From germline, CDR1 is SEHNR and CDR2 FQNEAQ (reference sequence). CDR3 DNA sequence: TGTGCCAGCAGCCCTACGGGATACCACTCTGGAAACACCATATATTTT. The encoded protein is CASSPTGYHSGNTIYF.

J is TRBJ2-7 and V is TRBV7-8; 9 nucleotides match TRBD2. The CDR3 contains 13 residues. Trimming cost V 8 bases and J 0 bases; bases outside gene matches: 2. CDR1 and CDR2 from the germline V gene are SGHVS and FQNEAQ. CDR3 in DNA: TGTGCCAGCGCTAGCGGGGCCTCCTACGAGCAGTACTTC. It yields the protein CASASGASYEQYF.

This sequence joins TRBV25-1 and TRBJ2-1; D is perhaps TRBD1 (6 bases). With 3 bases removed from V and 2 bases from J, the gap between germline ends came to 11 bases. The CDR3 consists of 15 residues. Germline values: CDR1 MGHDK, CDR2 SYGVNS. The CDR3 sequence is CASSETGATYNEQFF. CDR3 bases: TGTGCCAGCAGTGAGACAGGAGCGACCTACAATGAGCAGTTCTTC.

This chain uses TRBV30 with TRBJ2-7, with 7 bases aligning to TRBD1. V lost 3 bases, J lost 1 base, and 6 bases stayed unmatched. The CDR3 is 14 amino acids. Germline CDR1 reads GTSNPN; CDR2 reads SVGIG (reference sequence). CDR3 amino acids: CAWRGVTGSYEQYF. DNA of the CDR3: TGTGCCTGGAGGGGTGTGACAGGGTCCTACGAGCAGTACTTC.

CDR3 in DNA: TGTGCCTGGAAATTGGGTCGTGGGTCCTACGAGCAGTACTTC. Its translation: CAWKLGRGSYEQYF. V usage is TRBV30 and J usage is TRBJ2-7; D remains ambiguous. CDR1 and CDR2 (germline): GTSNPN, SVGIG (reference sequence). The CDR3 loop spans 14 amino acids. The germline V and J ends were trimmed by 4 bases and 1 base, with 14 bases remaining between them.

This clone was detected only a few times. The rearrangement joins TRBV9 to TRBJ2-2; weak D call: TRBD1 (6 bases). With 0 bases removed from V and 3 bases from J, the gap between germline ends came to 18 bases. The CDR3 extends over 18 amino acids. Germline values: CDR1 SGDLS, CDR2 YYNGEE. CDR3 in DNA: TGTGCCAGCAGCGTAGCTAGGAAGGAGTGGGGGCACACCGGGGAGCTGTTTTTT. Amino acids: CASSVARKEWGHTGELFF.

V gene TRBV21-1 combines with J gene TRBJ1-2. TRBV21-1 is designated a pseudogene. CDR3 length: 15 residues. The CDR3 loop reads CASTKRGDTNYGYTF. DNA for the CDR3: TGTGCCAGCACCAAAAGGGGGGACACTAACTATGGCTACACCTTC.

Concerning this clone itself: An end of the junction does not agree with germline; a read error may underlie this. This chain connects TRBV2 to TRBJ1-4; a possible D gene is TRBD1 (6 bases). CDR1 is SNHLY and CDR2 is FYNNEI in the germline V gene. There are 15 residues in the CDR3. CDR3 region: CASSGRGWQNEKLFF. The CDR3 nucleotides are TGTGCCAGTAGTGGCAGGGGTTGGCAAAATGAAAAACTGTTTTTT.

The rearrangement joins TRBV19 to TRBJ2-7, with TRBD1 identical over 8 bases. The CDR3 runs to 15 residues. Germline V CDR1 and CDR2: LNHDA, SQIVND (reference sequence). V lost 4 bases, J lost 5 bases, and 10 bases stayed unmatched. CDR3 DNA: TGTGCCAGTAGTACATCCACCGGGACAGGCCACGAGCAGTACTTC. It codes for CASSTSTGTGHEQYF. The full variable domain, with the rest looked up from reference TRBV19 and TRBJ2-7, is DGGITQSPKYLFRKEGQNVTLSCEQNLNHDAMYWYRQDPGQGLRLIYYSQIVNDFQKGDIAEGYSVSREKKESFPLTVTSAQKNPTAFYLCASSTSTGTGHEQYFGPGTRLTVT.

The genes are TRBV4-3 and TRBJ2-7, with 8 positions matching TRBD2. Germline V gene sequence: CDR1 LGHNA, CDR2 YSLEER. The CDR3 sequence is 16 residues long. V lost 6 bases, J lost 4 bases, and 14 bases stayed unmatched. The CDR3 sequence is CASSYSGGPNLYEQYF. The CDR3 region has the DNA TGCGCCAGCAGTTACTCGGGGGGGCCCAATCTTTACGAGCAGTACTTC.

J is TRBJ2-2 and V is TRBV21-1. TRBV21-1 is reported as a pseudogene. The CDR3 extends over 12 amino acids. The CDR3 DNA follows: TGTGCCAGCAGCCCGAACACCGGGGAGCTGTTTTTT. Residues: CASSPNTGELFF.